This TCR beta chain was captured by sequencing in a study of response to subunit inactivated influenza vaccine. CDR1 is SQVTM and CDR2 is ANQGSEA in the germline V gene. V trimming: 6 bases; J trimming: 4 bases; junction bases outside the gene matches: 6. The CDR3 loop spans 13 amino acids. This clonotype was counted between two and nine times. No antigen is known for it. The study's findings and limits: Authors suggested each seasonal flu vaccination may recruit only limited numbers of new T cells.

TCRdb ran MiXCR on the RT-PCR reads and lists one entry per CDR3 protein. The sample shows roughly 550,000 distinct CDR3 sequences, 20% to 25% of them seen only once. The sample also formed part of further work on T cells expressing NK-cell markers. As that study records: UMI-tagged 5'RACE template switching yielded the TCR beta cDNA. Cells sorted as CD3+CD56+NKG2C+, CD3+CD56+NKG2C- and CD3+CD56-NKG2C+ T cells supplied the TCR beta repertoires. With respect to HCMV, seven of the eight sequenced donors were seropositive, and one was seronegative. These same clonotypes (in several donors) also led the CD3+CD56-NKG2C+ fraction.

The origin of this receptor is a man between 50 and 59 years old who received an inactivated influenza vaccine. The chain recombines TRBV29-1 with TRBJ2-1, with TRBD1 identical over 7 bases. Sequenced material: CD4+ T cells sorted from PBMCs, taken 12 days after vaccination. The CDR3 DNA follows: TGCAGCGTGTCGACAGGGCCATACAATGAGCAGTTCTTC. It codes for CSVSTGPYNEQFF.